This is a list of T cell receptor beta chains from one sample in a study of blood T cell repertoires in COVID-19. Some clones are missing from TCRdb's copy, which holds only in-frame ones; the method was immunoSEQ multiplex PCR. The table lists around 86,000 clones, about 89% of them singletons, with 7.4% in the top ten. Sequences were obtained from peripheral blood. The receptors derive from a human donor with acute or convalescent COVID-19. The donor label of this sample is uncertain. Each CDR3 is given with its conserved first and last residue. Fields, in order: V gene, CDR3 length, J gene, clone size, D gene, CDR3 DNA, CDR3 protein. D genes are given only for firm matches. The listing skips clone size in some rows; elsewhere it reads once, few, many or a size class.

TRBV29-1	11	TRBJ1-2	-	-	TGCAGCGTCCCGGGGATCTATGGCTACACCTTC	CSVPGIYGYTF
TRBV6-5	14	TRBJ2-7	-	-	TGTGCCAGCAGGCGGGAACAGGAATCCTACGAGCAGTACTTC	CASRREQESYEQYF
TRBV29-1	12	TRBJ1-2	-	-	TGCAGCGTTGTGGGGCGGACCTATGGCTACACCTTC	CSVVGRTYGYTF
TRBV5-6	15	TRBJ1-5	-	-	TGTGCCAGCAGCTCCCTTCGGGTGGGCAATCAGCCCCAGCATTTT	CASSSLRVGNQPQHF
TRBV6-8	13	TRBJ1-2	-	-	TGTGCCAGCCACCAGAGGGGGGGCCATGGCTACACCTTC	CASHQRGGHGYTF
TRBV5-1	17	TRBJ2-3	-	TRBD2	TGCGCCAGCAGCCTGTTCGGGGCTAGCGGGGGTGGAGATACGCAGTATTTT	CASSLFGASGGGDTQYF
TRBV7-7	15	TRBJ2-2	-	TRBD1	TGTGCCAGCAGCTCACAGACAGGGAGCACCGGGGAGCTGTTTTTT	CASSSQTGSTGELFF
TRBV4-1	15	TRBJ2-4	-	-	TGCGCCAGCAGCCGAGCGCTCGGACACCAAAACATTCAGTACTTC	CASSRALGHQNIQYF
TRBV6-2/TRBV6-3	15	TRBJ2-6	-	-	TGTGCCAGCAGTTATCATCGAGATGGGGCCAACGTCCTGACTTTC	CASSYHRDGANVLTF
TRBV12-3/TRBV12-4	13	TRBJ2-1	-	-	TGTGCCAGCAGTTTGGCAGGGGTAAATGAGCAGTTCTTC	CASSLAGVNEQFF
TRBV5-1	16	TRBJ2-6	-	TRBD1	TGCGCCAGCAGCAGACAGGGGGGAACTGGGGCCAACGTCCTGACTTTC	CASSRQGGTGANVLTF
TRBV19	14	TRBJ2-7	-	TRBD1	TGTGCCAGTAGTTTCCAGGGGGCGGGCTACGAGCAGTACTTC	CASSFQGAGYEQYF
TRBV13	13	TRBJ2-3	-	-	TGTGCCAGCACCTTCGGGGAGACAGATACGCAGTATTTT	CASTFGETDTQYF
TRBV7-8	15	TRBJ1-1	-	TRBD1	TGTGCCAGCAGCCACAGGGGGCTGCCGAACACTGAAGCTTTCTTT	CASSHRGLPNTEAFF
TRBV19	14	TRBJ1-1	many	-	TGTGCCAGTAGTATAGGGGGCTTGAGGACTGAAGCTTTCTTT	CASSIGGLRTEAFF
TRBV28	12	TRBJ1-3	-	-	TGTGCCACCGGGAACTCTGGAAACACCATATATTTT	CATGNSGNTIYF
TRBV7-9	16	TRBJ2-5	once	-	TGTGCCAGCAGCTTGGGACCGGGACTCATTCAAGAGACCCAGTACTTC	CASSLGPGLIQETQYF
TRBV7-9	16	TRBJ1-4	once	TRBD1	TGTGCCAGCAGCCAGGGGACAGGTCAAAGAGGTGAAAAACTGTTTTTT	CASSQGTGQRGEKLFF
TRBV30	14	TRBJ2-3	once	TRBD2	TGTGCCTGGAGACTAGCGGGGGCCCAGGATACGCAGTATTTT	CAWRLAGAQDTQYF
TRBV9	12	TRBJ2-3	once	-	TGTGCCAGCAGCGTAGTAACAGATACGCAGTATTTT	CASSVVTDTQYF
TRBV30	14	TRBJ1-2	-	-	TGTGCCTGGATAAGTAAAGCCCATATCTATGGCTACACCTTC	CAWISKAHIYGYTF
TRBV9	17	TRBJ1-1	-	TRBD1	TGTGCCAGCAGCGTAGAGGGACAGGGGGCGCCGGACTCTGAAGCTTTCTTT	CASSVEGQGAPDSEAFF
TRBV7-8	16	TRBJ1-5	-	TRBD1	TGTGCCAGCAGCCGACCAGGGGGATATAGCAATCAGCCCCAGCATTTT	CASSRPGGYSNQPQHF
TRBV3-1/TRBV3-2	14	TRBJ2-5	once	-	TGTGCCAGCAGCCAAGATCAGGGGCGGGAGACCCAGTACTTC	CASSQDQGRETQYF
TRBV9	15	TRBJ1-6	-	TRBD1	TGTGCCAGCAGCGACAATCAGGGGGTCAATTCACCCCTCCACTTT	CASSDNQGVNSPLHF
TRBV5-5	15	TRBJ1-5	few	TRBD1	TGTGCCAGCAGCCTAGAGAGACAGGGGACTCAGCCCCAGCATTTT	CASSLERQGTQPQHF
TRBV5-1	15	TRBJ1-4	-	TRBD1	TGCGCCAGCAGCCAAACAGGGGCCATTAATGAAAAACTGTTTTTT	CASSQTGAINEKLFF
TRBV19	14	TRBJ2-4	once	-	TGTGCCAGTAGTATGGAGGGCCGGGAAAACATTCAGTACTTC	CASSMEGRENIQYF
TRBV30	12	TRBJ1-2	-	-	TGTGCCTGGAGTGACGGGAACTATGGCTACACCTTC	CAWSDGNYGYTF
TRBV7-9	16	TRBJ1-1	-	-	TGTGCCAGCAGCTACCGCGGGGTAGGCTGGGACACTGAAGCTTTCTTT	CASSYRGVGWDTEAFF
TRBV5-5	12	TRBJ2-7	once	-	TGTGCCAGCAGTCGGACAGTTCCCGAGCAGTACTTC	CASSRTVPEQYF
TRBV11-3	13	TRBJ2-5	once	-	TGTGCCAGCAGCCGTTCTAGAGAAGAGACCCAGTACTTC	CASSRSREETQYF
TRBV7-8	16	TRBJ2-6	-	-	TGTGCCAGCAGCTTAGCTACCGGGTTTGGGGCCAACGTCCTGACTTTC	CASSLATGFGANVLTF
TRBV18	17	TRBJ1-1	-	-	TGTGCCAGCTCACCAGAGGGCTCCGAGGGATTTAACACTGAAGCTTTCTTT	CASSPEGSEGFNTEAFF
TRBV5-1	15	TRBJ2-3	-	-	TGCGCCAGCAGCTTACGGGTTCCTAGCACAGATACGCAGTATTTT	CASSLRVPSTDTQYF
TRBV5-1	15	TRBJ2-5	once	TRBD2	TGCGCCAGCAGCTTCGGGGCTAGCGGGGGGGAGACCCAGTACTTC	CASSFGASGGETQYF
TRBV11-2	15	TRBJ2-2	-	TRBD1	TGTGCCAGCAGCTCGGGACAGGGAGGCACCGGGGAGCTGTTTTTT	CASSSGQGGTGELFF
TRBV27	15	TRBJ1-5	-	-	TGTGCCAGCAGTTCCGAGGGGGGGCAAGCTCAGCCCCAGCATTTT	CASSSEGGQAQPQHF
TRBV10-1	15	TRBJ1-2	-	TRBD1	TGCGCCAGCAGTTTGGGACAGGGGTATACCTATGGCTACACCTTC	CASSLGQGYTYGYTF
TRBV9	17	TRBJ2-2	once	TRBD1	TGTGCCAGCAGCGCCCGATGGACAGGGTCGAATGCCGGGGAGCTGTTTTTT	CASSARWTGSNAGELFF
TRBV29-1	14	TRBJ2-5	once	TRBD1	TGCAGCGTTGTCCGAGACAGGGGAATTGAGACCCAGTACTTC	CSVVRDRGIETQYF
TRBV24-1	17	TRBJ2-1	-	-	TGTGCCACCAGTGATCGGAAAGCTTACAGCTCCTACAATGAGCAGTTCTTC	CATSDRKAYSSYNEQFF
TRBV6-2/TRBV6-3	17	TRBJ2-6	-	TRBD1	TGTGCCAGCAGTTACCCAACAGGGGCTGGTGGGGCCAACGTCCTGACTTTC	CASSYPTGAGGANVLTF